This entry describes one TCR beta chain. This entry comes from a study of cytotoxic CD8 clonotypes in ibrutinib-treated CLL. Trimming removed 10 bases at V and 4 bases at J, with 14 bases between. The germline gives CDR1 MNHEY, CDR2 SVGAGI. The CDR3 is made up of 13 amino acids. This table comes from immunoSEQ multiplex PCR, and its TCRdb copy is limited to in-frame clones, with some not included. Here the sample spans tens of thousands of clones, roughly 72% being singletons. This specimen consisted of PBMCs, obtained at disease progression, from a patient treated with ibrutinib. This receptor was identified in a human donor with chronic lymphocytic leukemia. The J gene is TRBJ1-5, the V gene TRBV6-5, with D maybe TRBD1 (6 bases). CDR3 sequence: CATSDRPNQPQHF. The CDR3, as DNA: TGTGCCACTTCAGACAGGCCTAATCAGCCCCAGCATTTT.